The next 4 T cell receptor beta chains were all read from a single sample in a study of early T cells in non-severe SARS-CoV-2 infection. TCRdb recomputed calls from the 5' RACE reads with MiXCR, one row per CDR3 protein. The sample lists tens of thousands of distinct CDR3 sequences; about a tenth were seen once. Sample: whole blood. Receptor source: an adult who was a healthcare worker with PCR-confirmed SARS-CoV-2 infection or an uninfected control (not recorded which).

This clonotype has more than one count but fewer than ten. The rearrangement links TRBV7-2 to TRBJ2-1, with D maybe TRBD2 (5 bases). The V gene's germline CDR1 is SGHTA and CDR2 FQGNSA. V was trimmed by 0 bases and J by 4 bases, leaving 10 bases between them. The CDR3 loop spans 15 amino acids. The CDR3 DNA reads TGTGCCAGCAGCTTAGCGGGAGTAAGGTACAATGAGCAGTTCTTC. It encodes CASSLAGVRYNEQFF.

This clonotype was counted a few times. This chain connects TRBV2 to TRBJ2-7; D is uncertain. The CDR3 has 14 amino acids. V was pared by 2 bases and J by 4 bases, with 12 bases between. Germline CDR1 SNHLY, CDR2 FYNNEI. CDR3 amino acids: CASSEQRLGYEQYF. The CDR3 nucleotides read TGTGCCAGCAGTGAACAACGATTGGGATACGAGCAGTACTTC.

The genes are TRBV18 and TRBJ2-1; D is ambiguous. Between the trimmed V and J ends, which lost 8 bases and 7 bases, there was a span of 18 bases. The CDR3 extends over 14 amino acids. Germline CDR1 reads KGHSH; CDR2 reads LQKENI. CDR3 in DNA: TGTGCCAGCACCACGGGCAGTCCCCGAAATGAGCAGTTCTTC. It specifies CASTTGSPRNEQFF.

The chain links TRBV14 to TRBJ2-7, with D tentatively TRBD1 or TRBD2 (5 bases each). Germline V gene sequence: CDR1 SGHDN, CDR2 FVKESK. This CDR3 contains 14 residues. The V gene lost 5 bases and the J gene lost 4 bases, with 15 bases spanning the gap. The CDR3 DNA reads as TGTGCCAGCAGCACCCCGGGACGATCGTACGAGCAGTACTTC. Amino acids: CASSTPGRSYEQYF.